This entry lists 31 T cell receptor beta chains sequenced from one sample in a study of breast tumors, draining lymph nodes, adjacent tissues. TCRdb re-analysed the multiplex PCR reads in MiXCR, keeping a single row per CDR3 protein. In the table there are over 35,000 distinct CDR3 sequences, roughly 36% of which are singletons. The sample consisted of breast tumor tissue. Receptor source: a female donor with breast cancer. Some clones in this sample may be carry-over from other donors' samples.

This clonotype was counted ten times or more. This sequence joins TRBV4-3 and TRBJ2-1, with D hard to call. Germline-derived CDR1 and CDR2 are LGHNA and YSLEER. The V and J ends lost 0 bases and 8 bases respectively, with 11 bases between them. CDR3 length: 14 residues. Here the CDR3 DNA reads TGCGCCAGCAGCCAAGATCCCAATAGCTATGAGCAGTTCTTC. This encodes CASSQDPNSYEQFF.

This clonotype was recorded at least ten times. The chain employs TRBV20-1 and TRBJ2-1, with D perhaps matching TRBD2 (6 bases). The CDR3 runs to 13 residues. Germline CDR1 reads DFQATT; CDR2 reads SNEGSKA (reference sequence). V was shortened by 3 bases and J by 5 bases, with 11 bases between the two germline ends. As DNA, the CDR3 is TGCAGTGCTAGTCCTGCGGGAAACAATGAGCAGTTCTTC. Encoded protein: CSASPAGNNEQFF.

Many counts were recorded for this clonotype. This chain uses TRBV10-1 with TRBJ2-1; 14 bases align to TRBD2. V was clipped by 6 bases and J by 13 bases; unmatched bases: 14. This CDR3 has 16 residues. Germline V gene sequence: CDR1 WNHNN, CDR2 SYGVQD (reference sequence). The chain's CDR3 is CASRARTSGRRWRQFF. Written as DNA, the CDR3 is TGCGCCAGCAGGGCACGGACTAGCGGGAGGCGGTGGCGTCAGTTCTTC.

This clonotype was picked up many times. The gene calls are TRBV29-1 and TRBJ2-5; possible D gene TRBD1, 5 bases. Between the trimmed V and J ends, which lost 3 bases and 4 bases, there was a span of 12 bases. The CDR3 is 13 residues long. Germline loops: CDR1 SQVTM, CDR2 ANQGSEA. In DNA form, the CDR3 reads TGCAGCGTTGATAAGGGGTGGGGAGAGACCCAGTACTTC. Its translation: CSVDKGWGETQYF.

The CDR3 DNA reads TGCAGCGTTACCCTAACCGGGGCACAAGAGACCCAGTACTTC. The encoded protein is CSVTLTGAQETQYF. The chain joins TRBV29-1 to TRBJ2-5; D may match TRBD1 or TRBD2 (5 bases each). The CDR3 spans 14 residues. Trimming cost V 5 bases and J 2 bases, with 15 bases left between them. Germline V gene sequence: CDR1 SQVTM, CDR2 ANQGSEA.

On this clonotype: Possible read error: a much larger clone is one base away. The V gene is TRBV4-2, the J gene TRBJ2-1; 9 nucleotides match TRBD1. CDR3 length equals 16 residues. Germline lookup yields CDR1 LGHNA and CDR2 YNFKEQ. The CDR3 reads CASSPGQGGVVNKQFF. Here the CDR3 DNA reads TGTGCCAGCAGCCCGGGACAGGGTGGTGTTGTCAATAAGCAGTTCTTC.

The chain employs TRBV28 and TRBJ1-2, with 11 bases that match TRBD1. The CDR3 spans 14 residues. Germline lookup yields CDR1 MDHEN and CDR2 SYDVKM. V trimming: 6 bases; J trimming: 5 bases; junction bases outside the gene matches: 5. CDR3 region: CASSRTGGAYGYTF. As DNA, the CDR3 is TGTGCCAGCAGCCGGACAGGGGGCGCGTATGGCTACACCTTC.

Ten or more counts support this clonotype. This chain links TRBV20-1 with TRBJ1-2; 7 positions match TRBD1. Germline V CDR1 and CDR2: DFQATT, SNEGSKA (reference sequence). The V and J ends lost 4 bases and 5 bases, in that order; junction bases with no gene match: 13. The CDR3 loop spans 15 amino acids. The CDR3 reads CSANNPRGLGYGYTF. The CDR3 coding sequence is TGCAGTGCTAATAACCCTAGGGGGCTTGGGTATGGCTACACCTTC.

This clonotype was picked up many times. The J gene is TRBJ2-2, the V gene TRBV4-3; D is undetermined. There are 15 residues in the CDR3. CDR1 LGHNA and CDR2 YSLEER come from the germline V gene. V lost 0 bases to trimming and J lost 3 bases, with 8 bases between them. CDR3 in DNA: TGCGCCAGCAGCCAAGAAAGTCGAGACACCGGGGAGCTGTTTTTT. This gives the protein CASSQESRDTGELFF.

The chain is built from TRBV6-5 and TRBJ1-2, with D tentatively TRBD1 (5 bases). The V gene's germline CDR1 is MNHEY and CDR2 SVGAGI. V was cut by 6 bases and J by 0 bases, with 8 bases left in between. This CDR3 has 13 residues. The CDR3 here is CASRLTANYGYTF. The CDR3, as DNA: TGTGCCAGCAGGTTGACAGCTAACTATGGCTACACCTTC.

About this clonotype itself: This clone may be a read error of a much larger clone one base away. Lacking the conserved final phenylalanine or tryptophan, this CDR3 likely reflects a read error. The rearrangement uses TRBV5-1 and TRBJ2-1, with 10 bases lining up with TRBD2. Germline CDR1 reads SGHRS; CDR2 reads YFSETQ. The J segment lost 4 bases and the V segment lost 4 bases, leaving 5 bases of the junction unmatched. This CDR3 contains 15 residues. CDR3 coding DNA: TGCGCCAGCAGCGCCTCTAGCGGGAGTTACAATGAGCAGTTCTCC. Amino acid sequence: CASSASSGSYNEQFS.

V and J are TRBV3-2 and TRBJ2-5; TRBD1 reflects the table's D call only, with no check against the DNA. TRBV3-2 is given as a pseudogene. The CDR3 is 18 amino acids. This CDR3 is CASSQDQGQGAIGETQYF. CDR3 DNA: TGTGCCAGCAGCCAAGATCAGGGACAGGGGGCAATAGGGGAGACCCAGTACTTC.

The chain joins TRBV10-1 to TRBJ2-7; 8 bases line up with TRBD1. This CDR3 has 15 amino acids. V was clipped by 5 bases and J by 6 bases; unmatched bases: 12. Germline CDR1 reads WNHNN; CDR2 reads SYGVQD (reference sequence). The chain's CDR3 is CASSFSGGTKCEQYF. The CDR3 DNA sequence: TGCGCCAGCAGTTTTTCAGGGGGCACGAAATGCGAGCAGTACTTC.

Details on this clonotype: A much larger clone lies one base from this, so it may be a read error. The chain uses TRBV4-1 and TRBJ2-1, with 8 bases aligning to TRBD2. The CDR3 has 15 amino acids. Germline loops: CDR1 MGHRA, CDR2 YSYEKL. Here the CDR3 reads CASSVPGLGVGEQLF. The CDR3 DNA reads TGTGCCAGCAGCGTACCGGGACTAGGGGTCGGTGAGCAGCTCTTC.

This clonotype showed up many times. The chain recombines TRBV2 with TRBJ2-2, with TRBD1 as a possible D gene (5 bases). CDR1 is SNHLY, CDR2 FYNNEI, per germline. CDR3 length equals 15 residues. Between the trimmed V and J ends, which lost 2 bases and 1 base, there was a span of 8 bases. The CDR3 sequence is CASSESRGNTGELFF. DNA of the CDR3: TGTGCCAGCAGTGAAAGTAGGGGGAACACCGGGGAGCTGTTTTTT. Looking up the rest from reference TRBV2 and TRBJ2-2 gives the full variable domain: EPEVTQTPSHQVTQMGQEVILRCVPISNHLYFYWYRQILGQKVEFLVSFYNNEISEKSEIFDDQFSVERPDGSNFTLKIRSTKLEDSAMYFCASSESRGNTGELFFGEGSRLTVL.

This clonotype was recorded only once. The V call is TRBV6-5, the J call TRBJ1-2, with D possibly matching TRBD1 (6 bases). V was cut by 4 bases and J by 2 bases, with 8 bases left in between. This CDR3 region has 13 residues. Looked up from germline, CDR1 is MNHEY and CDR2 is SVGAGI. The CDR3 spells CASSFGQNYGYTF. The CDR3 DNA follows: TGTGCCAGCAGTTTCGGACAGAACTATGGCTACACCTTC.

The DNA of the CDR3 is TGTGCCAGCAGCGCAGGACAGGGGGCGATAGATACGCAGTATTTT. Translating it yields CASSAGQGAIDTQYF. V gene TRBV9 combines with J gene TRBJ2-3; 11 nucleotides align to TRBD1. This CDR3 has 15 residues. With V trimmed by 3 bases and J by 5 bases, 5 bases remained unmatched. The germline V gene encodes CDR1 SGDLS and CDR2 YYNGEE.

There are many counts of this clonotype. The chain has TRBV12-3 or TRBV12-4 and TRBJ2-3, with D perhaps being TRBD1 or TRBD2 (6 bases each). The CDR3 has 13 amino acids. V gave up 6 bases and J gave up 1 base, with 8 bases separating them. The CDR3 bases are TGTGCCAGCAGGGAGGGGGGCACAGATACGCAGTATTTT. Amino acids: CASREGGTDTQYF.

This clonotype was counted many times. CDR3 residues: CASTKQASGSTDTQYF. CDR3 DNA: TGTGCCAGCACGAAACAGGCTAGCGGGAGCACAGATACGCAGTATTTT. The chain couples TRBV7-6 to TRBJ2-3, with 8 nucleotides matching TRBD2. J was trimmed by 0 bases and V by 7 bases; bases with no gene match: 9. CDR3 length equals 16 residues. CDR1 is SGHVS, CDR2 FNYEAQ, per germline.

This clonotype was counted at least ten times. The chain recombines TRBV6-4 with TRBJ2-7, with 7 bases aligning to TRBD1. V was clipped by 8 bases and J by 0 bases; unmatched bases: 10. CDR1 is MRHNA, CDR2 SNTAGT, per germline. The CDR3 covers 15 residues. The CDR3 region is CASGRTTGSSYEQYF. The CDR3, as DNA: TGTGCCAGCGGCCGAACGACAGGGAGCTCCTACGAGCAGTACTTC.

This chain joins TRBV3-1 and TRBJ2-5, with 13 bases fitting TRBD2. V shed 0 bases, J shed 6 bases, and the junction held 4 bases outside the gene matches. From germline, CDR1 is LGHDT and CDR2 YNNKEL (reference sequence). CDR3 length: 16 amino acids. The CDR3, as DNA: TGTGCCAGCAGCCAAGAAACTAGCGGGGGGGATCAGACCCAGTACTTC. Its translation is CASSQETSGGDQTQYF.

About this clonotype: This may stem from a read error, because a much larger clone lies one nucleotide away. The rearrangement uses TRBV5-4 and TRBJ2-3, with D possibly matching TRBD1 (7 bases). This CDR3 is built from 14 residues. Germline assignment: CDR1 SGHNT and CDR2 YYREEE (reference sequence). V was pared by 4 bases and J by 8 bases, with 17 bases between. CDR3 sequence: CASSAQGRGGTQYF. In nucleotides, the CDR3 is TGTGCCAGCAGCGCACAGGGGCGGGGAGGTACGCAGTATTTT.

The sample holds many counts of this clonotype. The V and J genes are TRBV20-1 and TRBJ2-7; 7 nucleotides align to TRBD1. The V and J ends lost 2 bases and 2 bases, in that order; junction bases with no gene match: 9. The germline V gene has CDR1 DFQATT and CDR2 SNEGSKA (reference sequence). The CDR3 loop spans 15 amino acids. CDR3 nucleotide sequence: TGCAGTGCTAGACGAAGTGGACAGGAACCCTACGAGCAGTACTTC. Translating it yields CSARRSGQEPYEQYF.

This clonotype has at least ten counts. This CDR3 is CASSPVGFNQPQHF. CDR3 nucleotides: TGTGCCAGCAGTCCCGTCGGGTTCAATCAGCCCCAGCATTTT. This chain uses TRBV12-3 or TRBV12-4 with TRBJ1-5; D call uncertain. The CDR3 runs to 14 residues. V dropped 5 bases and J dropped 3 bases, with 11 bases sitting between them.

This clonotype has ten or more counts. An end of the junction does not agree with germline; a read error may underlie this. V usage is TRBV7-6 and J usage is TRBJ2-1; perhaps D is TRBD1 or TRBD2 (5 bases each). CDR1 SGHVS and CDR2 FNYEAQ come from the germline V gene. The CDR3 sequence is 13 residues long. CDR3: CASSLAAAGEQFF. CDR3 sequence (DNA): TGTGCCAGCAGCCTAGCTGCGGCAGGGGAGCAGTTCTTC.

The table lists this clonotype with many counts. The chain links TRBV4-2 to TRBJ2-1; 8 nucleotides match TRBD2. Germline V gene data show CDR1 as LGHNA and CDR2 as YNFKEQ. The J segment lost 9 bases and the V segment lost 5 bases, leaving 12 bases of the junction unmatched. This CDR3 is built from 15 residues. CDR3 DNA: TGTGCCAGCAGCGTACCGGGACTAGGGGTCGGTGAGCAGTTCTTC. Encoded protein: CASSVPGLGVGEQFF.

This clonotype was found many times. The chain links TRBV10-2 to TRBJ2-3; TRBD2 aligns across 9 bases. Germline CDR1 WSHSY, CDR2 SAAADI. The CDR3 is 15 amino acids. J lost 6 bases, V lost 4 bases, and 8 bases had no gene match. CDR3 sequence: CASSGGGRAGDTQYF. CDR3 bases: TGCGCCAGCAGTGGCGGCGGGAGGGCCGGTGATACGCAGTATTTT.

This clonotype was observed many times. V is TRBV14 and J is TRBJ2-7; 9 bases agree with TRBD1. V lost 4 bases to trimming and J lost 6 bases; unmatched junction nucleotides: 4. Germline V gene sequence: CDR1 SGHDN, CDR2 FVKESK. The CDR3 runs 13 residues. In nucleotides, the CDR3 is TGTGCCAGCAGCCTCAGACAGGGGGGCGAGCAGTACTTC. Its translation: CASSLRQGGEQYF.

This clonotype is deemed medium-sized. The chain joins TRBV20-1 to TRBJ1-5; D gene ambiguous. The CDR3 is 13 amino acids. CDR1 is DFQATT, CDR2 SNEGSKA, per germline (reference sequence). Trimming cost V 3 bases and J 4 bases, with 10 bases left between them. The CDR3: CSASSSTNQPQHF. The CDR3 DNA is TGCAGTGCTAGCAGTTCGACTAATCAGCCCCAGCATTTT.

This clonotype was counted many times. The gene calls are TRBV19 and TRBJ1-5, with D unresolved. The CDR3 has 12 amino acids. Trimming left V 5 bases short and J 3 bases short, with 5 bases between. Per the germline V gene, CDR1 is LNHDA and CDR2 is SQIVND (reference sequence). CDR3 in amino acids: CASSVHNQPQHF. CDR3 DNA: TGTGCCAGTAGTGTCCACAATCAGCCCCAGCATTTT.

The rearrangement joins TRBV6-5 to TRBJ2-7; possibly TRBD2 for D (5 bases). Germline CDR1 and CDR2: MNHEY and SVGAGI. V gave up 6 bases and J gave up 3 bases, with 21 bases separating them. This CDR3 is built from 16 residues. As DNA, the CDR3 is TGTGCCAGCAGGTCCCTGTTGTCTCGGAGGATCTACGAGCAGTACTTC. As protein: CASRSLLSRRIYEQYF.